Presented here are 13 T cell receptor beta chains from one specimen sequenced in a study of vaccination and CD4 T cells after COVID-19. Treatment denoted: roughly 10-day PBMC culture with coronavirus spike peptide pools or control peptides (ViraFEST assay). Scientists ran DNA taken from cultured CD4+ T cells through the Oncomine TCR Beta short-read assay for sequencing. From the PCR reads, TCRdb called clonotypes with MiXCR, one entry per CDR3 protein. This table has about 11,000 distinct CDR3 sequences, under 75% appearing once. The antigens these receptors bind are not known. Sequencing was performed on CD4+ T cells from blood, cultured in vitro. The receptors were gathered from a human donor who had recovered from COVID-19.

The V gene is TRBV2, the J gene TRBJ1-5, with 11 bases that match TRBD1. The CDR3 runs 16 residues. J lost 2 bases, V lost 4 bases, and 4 bases had no gene match. Germline V gene data show CDR1 as SNHLY and CDR2 as FYNNEI. The chain's CDR3 is CASSAGTGGRNQPQHF. CDR3 DNA: TGTGCCAGCAGTGCAGGGACAGGGGGTCGCAATCAGCCCCAGCATTTT.

The rearrangement links TRBV20-1 to TRBJ2-3, with D possibly TRBD2 on 6 matching bases. The V end was cut by 5 bases, the J end by 2 bases, with 23 bases between. Germline CDR1 is DFQATT and CDR2 is SNEGSKA (reference sequence). This CDR3 has 17 residues. The CDR3 region is CSAPRGGYGGFTDTQYF. As DNA, the CDR3 is TGCAGTGCTCCCAGAGGAGGGTATGGAGGATTCACAGATACGCAGTATTTT.

The CDR3 nucleotides read TGCAGCGTTGAAGCCCCTCTGTCAGGGTTTGTGGTTGGCTACACCTTC. Its protein product is CSVEAPLSGFVVGYTF. This chain joins TRBV29-1 and TRBJ1-2, with D perhaps matching TRBD1 (5 bases). The CDR3 totals 16 residues. Germline CDR1 reads SQVTM; CDR2 reads ANQGSEA. V lost 1 base to trimming and J lost 7 bases, with 22 bases between them.

Comment on this clonotype: The junction departs from germline at one end; a sequencing error may be responsible. V usage is TRBV20-1 and J usage is TRBJ2-1; weak D call: TRBD2 (7 bases). Germline V lookup: CDR1 DFQATT, CDR2 SNEGSKA (reference sequence). This CDR3 is 14 amino acids long. CDR3 sequence (DNA): TGCAGTGCGAGAGAGGGGGGGCCCTACAATGAGCAGTTCTTC. It translates to CSAREGGPYNEQFF.

The sample holds one count of this clonotype. The rearrangement links TRBV7-2 to TRBJ1-6; TRBD1 might be the D (6 bases). Germline V gives CDR1 SGHTA, CDR2 FQGNSA. The CDR3 contains 17 residues. Trimming left V 5 bases short and J 10 bases short, with 24 bases between. The CDR3 DNA is TGTGCCAGCAGCCCGACTGGACAGCGGGCATGGGGGTCACCCCTCCACTTT. Amino acid sequence: CASSPTGQRAWGSPLHF.

The CDR3 DNA follows: TGCAGCGGCCTTAAAGGTTTGGGGGTTTTGCGCACAGATACGCAGTATTTT. It codes for CSGLKGLGVLRTDTQYF. The J gene is TRBJ2-3, the V gene TRBV20-1; D assignment may be TRBD1 or TRBD2 (5 bases each). Per germline, CDR1 DFQATT and CDR2 SNEGSKA (reference sequence). This CDR3 is built from 17 residues.

CDR3 nucleotide sequence: TGTGCCATCAGTGAGCGGGACATCCACGGCTCTGGGGCCAACGTCCTGACTTTC. Translated: CAISERDIHGSGANVLTF. V usage is TRBV10-3 and J usage is TRBJ2-6; D possibly corresponds to TRBD1 (6 bases). Looked up from germline, CDR1 is ENHRY and CDR2 is SYGVKD. The CDR3 loop spans 18 amino acids. The V and J ends lost 2 bases and 0 bases respectively, with 14 bases between them.

This chain connects TRBV5-1 to TRBJ1-1; the D is unclear. The CDR3 sequence is 14 residues long. V was clipped by 0 bases and J by 4 bases, with 10 bases between them. Germline CDR1 and CDR2: SGHRS and YFSETQ. Written as DNA, the CDR3 is TGCGCCAGCAGCTTGGCGCCAGGAGGCACTGAAGCTTTCTTT. Amino acids: CASSLAPGGTEAFF.

The V and J genes are TRBV6-1 and TRBJ2-5; the match to TRBD1 covers 9 bases. Losses at the gene ends were 5 bases for V and 4 bases for J; bases not matched to a gene: 11. Germline-derived CDR1 and CDR2 are MNHNS and SASEGT. This CDR3 has 16 amino acids. CDR3: CASSPFAPGQGETQYF. Here the CDR3 DNA reads TGTGCCAGCAGTCCCTTCGCACCGGGACAGGGAGAGACCCAGTACTTC.

The chain combines TRBV20-1 with TRBJ1-5, with 7 nucleotides matching TRBD1. The V and J ends lost 5 bases and 6 bases, in that order; junction bases with no gene match: 13. Germline CDR1 and CDR2: DFQATT and SNEGSKA (reference sequence). The CDR3 covers 15 residues. The CDR3 DNA reads as TGCAGTGCTTCTCCCCCGACAGGGTTAGTTCAGCCCCAGCATTTT. Its protein is CSASPPTGLVQPQHF.

The chain joins TRBV6-1 to TRBJ2-3; TRBD2 agrees at 7 bases. The V gene's germline CDR1 is MNHNS and CDR2 SASEGT. The V gene end was trimmed by 3 bases and the J gene end by 5 bases; junction bases not matched to a gene: 5. CDR3 length: 14 residues. CDR3 sequence reads: CASSDPGLRDTQYF. The CDR3 DNA reads TGTGCCAGCAGTGATCCGGGACTAAGAGATACGCAGTATTTT.

The chain employs TRBV7-2 and TRBJ1-2; TRBD1 matches 11 bases. From germline, CDR1 is SGHTA and CDR2 FQGNSA. J was trimmed by 4 bases and V by 5 bases; bases with no gene match: 6. CDR3 length equals 15 residues. The CDR3 DNA sequence: TGTGCCAGCAGCGCCCGGGACAGGGGGATCTATGGCTACACCTTC. Amino acids: CASSARDRGIYGYTF.

The V call is TRBV19, the J call TRBJ1-1; no firm D call. The CDR3 has 13 residues. CDR1 LNHDA and CDR2 SQIVND come from the germline V gene (reference sequence). With 10 bases removed from V and 1 base from J, the gap between germline ends came to 13 bases. The CDR3 region has the DNA TGTGCCACCGAGGGTTGGGGGAACACTGAAGCTTTCTTT. This encodes CATEGWGNTEAFF.